The 30 T cell receptor beta chains below were found in one sample sequenced in a study of blood T cell repertoires in COVID-19. This table comes from immunoSEQ multiplex PCR, and its TCRdb copy is limited to in-frame clones, with some not included. Of about 200,000 clones listed, about 86% are singletons. The specimen was PBMCs or T cells enriched from blood (not recorded which). These receptors were obtained from a woman in her thirties or forties with acute COVID-19.

The chain joins TRBV2 to TRBJ2-5; D may be TRBD2 (6 bases). Germline V gene data show CDR1 as SNHLY and CDR2 as FYNNEI. This CDR3 region has 15 residues. Trimming removed 8 bases from V and 5 bases from J, with 21 bases in between. The CDR3, as DNA: TGTGCCAGCGGGCCGGAGCGGAGCCGGGAGGAGACCCAGTACTTC. It is translated as CASGPERSREETQYF. The full variable domain, in which reference TRBV2 and TRBJ2-5 provide the parts outside the CDR3, is EPEVTQTPSHQVTQMGQEVILRCVPISNHLYFYWYRQILGQKVEFLVSFYNNEISEKSEIFDDQFSVERPDGSNFTLKIRSTKLEDSAMYFCASGPERSREETQYFGPGTRLLVL.

The V call is TRBV5-6, the J call TRBJ1-4, with 10 positions matching TRBD1. The CDR3 loop spans 15 amino acids. CDR1 is SGHDT, CDR2 YYEEEE, per germline. With V trimmed by 1 base and J by 5 bases, 2 bases remained unmatched. This CDR3 reads CASSLRTGGNEKLFF. CDR3 coding DNA: TGTGCCAGCAGCTTGCGGACAGGGGGGAATGAAAAACTGTTTTTT.

This chain joins TRBV5-1 and TRBJ2-1; tentative D call: TRBD1 (5 bases). Germline CDR1 SGHRS, CDR2 YFSETQ. CDR3 length equals 17 residues. V gave up 4 bases and J gave up 1 base, with 18 bases separating them. The CDR3 sequence is CASSPTGVRQSYNEQFF. In DNA, the CDR3 is TGCGCCAGCAGCCCGACGGGCGTTCGACAGTCCTACAATGAGCAGTTCTTC.

This clone was recorded a few times. This chain uses TRBV19 with TRBJ2-5; D is possibly TRBD2 (8 bases). Trimming stripped 5 bases from V and 5 bases from J, with 21 bases between. The germline V gene has CDR1 LNHDA and CDR2 SQIVND (reference sequence). This CDR3 spans 16 amino acids. The CDR3 is CASSPGGTGRGETQYF. The DNA of the CDR3 is TGTGCCAGTAGTCCAGGGGGGACCGGGAGGGGTGAGACCCAGTACTTC.

The chain is built from TRBV5-1 and TRBJ1-5; D might be TRBD1 (5 bases). The CDR3 is made up of 14 amino acids. V was clipped by 3 bases and J by 6 bases, with 13 bases between them. The germline V gene has CDR1 SGHRS and CDR2 YFSETQ. The CDR3: CASSWGGVGQPQHF. The DNA of the CDR3 is TGCGCCAGCAGCTGGGGAGGGGTAGGTCAGCCCCAGCATTTT.

As regards this clone: One end of the junction varies from germline; a read error may be responsible. The rearrangement uses TRBV11-2 and TRBJ1-1; 8 bases map to TRBD1. The V gene's germline CDR1 is SGHAT and CDR2 FQNNGV. The CDR3 totals 16 residues. CDR3 region: CASSLDRGIVNTEAFF. DNA of the CDR3: TGTGCCAGCAGCCTAGACAGGGGAATCGTGAACACTGAAGCTTTCTTT.

The chain is built from TRBV18 and TRBJ2-5; maybe TRBD2 (7 bases). The V end was cut by 5 bases, the J end by 4 bases, with 20 bases between. The CDR3 spans 16 residues. Germline V gene sequence: CDR1 KGHSH, CDR2 LQKENI. CDR3 DNA sequence: TGTGCCAGCTCATCTACACAACGGGGGGCGGGAGAGACCCAGTACTTC. This encodes CASSSTQRGAGETQYF.

V is TRBV7-3 and J is TRBJ1-1, with 8 bases that match TRBD1. J was trimmed by 4 bases and V by 5 bases; bases with no gene match: 9. Germline loops: CDR1 SGHTA, CDR2 FQGTGA. CDR3 length: 15 amino acids. CDR3 coding DNA: TGTGCCAGCAGCGCCTCCGGCCAGGGGGCCACTGAAGCTTTCTTT. This translates into CASSASGQGATEAFF.

This clone was seen a single time. V usage is TRBV7-2 and J usage is TRBJ1-5, with D possibly TRBD1 on 6 matching bases. V dropped 5 bases and J dropped 1 base, with 15 bases sitting between them. Germline V gene sequence: CDR1 SGHTA, CDR2 FQGNSA. The CDR3 loop spans 16 amino acids. The CDR3 sequence: CASSRGGTGSNQPQHF. The CDR3 DNA is TGTGCCAGCAGCAGGGGGGGGACGGGGAGCAATCAGCCCCAGCATTTT.

V is TRBV9 and J is TRBJ2-1; possible D gene TRBD2, 5 bases. The CDR3 length is 14 residues. Germline CDR1 SGDLS, CDR2 YYNGEE. Deletions cut 1 base from V and 9 bases from J, with 14 bases between. DNA of the CDR3: TGTGCCAGCAGCGTACTAGGTGGAGGCGGTGAGCAGTTCTTC. This encodes CASSVLGGGGEQFF.

V is TRBV4-1 and J is TRBJ1-1, with 7 bases that match TRBD1. The CDR3 length is 15 residues. Trimming cost V 3 bases and J 6 bases; bases outside gene matches: 10. Per the germline V gene, CDR1 is MGHRA and CDR2 is YSYEKL. The CDR3 coding sequence is TGCGCCAGCAGCCAGAAGACAGGGATTTTCGCTGAAGCTTTCTTT. As protein: CASSQKTGIFAEAFF.

This clone has just a few counts. The V call is TRBV7-9, the J call TRBJ2-2; TRBD2 aligns across 11 bases. Germline lookup yields CDR1 SEHNR and CDR2 FQNEAQ (reference sequence). J gave up 3 bases and V 6 bases, and 6 bases lay outside the gene matches. This CDR3 is built from 16 residues. DNA of the CDR3: TGTGCCAGCAGTTCGACTAGCGGGGACTACACCGGGGAGCTGTTTTTT. It codes for CASSSTSGDYTGELFF.

The CDR3 is CAISESFGGATDTQYF. DNA of the CDR3: TGTGCCATCAGTGAGTCGTTCGGGGGGGCTACAGATACGCAGTATTTT. This chain uses TRBV10-3 with TRBJ2-3; the match to TRBD2 covers 8 bases. The CDR3 consists of 16 residues. Germline trimming cut 0 bases from V and 3 bases from J; bases unmatched to any gene: 5. CDR1 ENHRY and CDR2 SYGVKD come from the germline V gene.

The V gene is TRBV19, the J gene TRBJ1-5, with a possible D match to TRBD1 (6 bases). CDR3 length equals 15 residues. Germline CDR1 is LNHDA and CDR2 is SQIVND (reference sequence). Trimming shortened V by 5 bases and J by 1 base, and 12 bases separated the two germline ends. CDR3 nucleotides: TGTGCCAGTAGTTATGGGACAATAAGCAATCAGCCCCAGCATTTT. This gives the protein CASSYGTISNQPQHF.

The chain carries TRBV11-2 and TRBJ2-4; no clear D. V was trimmed by 4 bases and J by 7 bases, leaving 14 bases between them. This CDR3 region has 14 residues. Germline CDR1 SGHAT, CDR2 FQNNGV. The CDR3 DNA reads as TGTGCCAGCAGCTCGGGTTTGGGTAGGAACATTCAGTACTTC. As protein: CASSSGLGRNIQYF. The whole variable domain, remainder taken from reference TRBV11-2 and TRBJ2-4, is EAGVAQSPRYKIIEKRQSVAFWCNPISGHATLYWYQQILGQGPKLLIQFQNNGVVDDSQLPKDRFSAERLKGVDSTLKIQPAKLEDSAVYLCASSSGLGRNIQYFGAGTRLSVL.

This clone was observed a few times. The chain combines TRBV19 with TRBJ2-2, with 7 bases that match TRBD1. This CDR3 is 12 amino acids long. V gave up 6 bases and J gave up 6 bases; unmatched junction bases: 1. Germline CDR1 reads LNHDA; CDR2 reads SQIVND (reference sequence). Written as DNA, the CDR3 is TGTGCCAGTAGGACAGGGCCCGGGGAGCTGTTTTTT. This encodes CASRTGPGELFF.

This sequence joins TRBV7-2 and TRBJ2-7; D remains ambiguous. CDR3 length: 13 amino acids. Germline V CDR1 and CDR2: SGHTA, FQGNSA. Trimming took off 5 bases at V and 5 bases at J, with 13 bases between the two ends. CDR3 nucleotide sequence: TGTGCCAGCAGCCCGAGCTTGGTGAACGAGCAGTACTTC. Amino acid sequence: CASSPSLVNEQYF. Full variable domain (remainder filled in from reference TRBV7-2 and TRBJ2-7): GAGVSQSPSNKVTEKGKDVELRCDPISGHTALYWYRQSLGQGLEFLIYFQGNSAPDKSGLPSDRFSAERTGGSVSTLTIQRTQQEDSAVYLCASSPSLVNEQYFGPGTRLTVT.

This clone was recorded only once. The rearrangement joins TRBV6-5 to TRBJ1-1, with D possibly being TRBD1 (5 bases). Germline V gene sequence: CDR1 MNHEY, CDR2 SVGAGI. V lost 2 bases and J lost 0, with 10 bases in between. The CDR3 consists of 15 residues. CDR3 bases: TGTGCCAGCAGTTACGGGGGGGTCATGAACACTGAAGCTTTCTTT. This sequence encodes CASSYGGVMNTEAFF.

This clone was found a few times. This sequence joins TRBV6-4 and TRBJ2-1; TRBD2 matches at 7 bases. This CDR3 is 15 amino acids long. Germline-derived CDR1 and CDR2 are MRHNA and SNTAGT. Trimming cost V 2 bases and J 6 bases; bases outside gene matches: 7. The CDR3 here is CASSDVGRRLNEQFF. CDR3 in DNA: TGTGCCAGCAGTGACGTCGGGAGGCGACTCAATGAGCAGTTCTTC.

This chain uses TRBV6-1 with TRBJ1-2; TRBD1 is a possible D gene (5 bases). V lost 3 bases and J 5 bases, leaving 16 bases between the germline ends. Looked up from germline, CDR1 is MNHNS and CDR2 is SASEGT. This CDR3 spans 15 amino acids. CDR3 loop: CASSDPSGVGYGYTF. CDR3 DNA: TGTGCCAGCAGTGACCCTTCGGGGGTAGGATATGGCTACACCTTC.

This rearrangement joins TRBV15 to TRBJ1-5, with D possibly TRBD1 on 5 matching bases. The CDR3 contains 15 residues. V dropped 2 bases and J dropped 6 bases, with 14 bases sitting between them. Germline CDR1 and CDR2: LNHNV and YYDKDF (reference sequence). Here the CDR3 DNA reads TGTGCCACCAGCAGACTGGGGGGGGATAGTCAGCCCCAGCATTTT. Its protein is CATSRLGGDSQPQHF.

The rearrangement joins TRBV7-9 to TRBJ2-1, with 9 nucleotides matching TRBD2. Germline V gene data show CDR1 as SEHNR and CDR2 as FQNEAQ (reference sequence). This CDR3 has 17 amino acids. V lost 4 bases to trimming and J lost 8 bases; unmatched junction nucleotides: 15. The CDR3 bases are TGTGCCAGCAGCTCCCCCTGGGGTAGCGGGAGTCAATATGAGCAGTTCTTC. This sequence encodes CASSSPWGSGSQYEQFF.

The chain recombines TRBV2 with TRBJ1-1, with 7 bases aligning to TRBD1. The CDR3 is 12 residues long. CDR1 is SNHLY, CDR2 FYNNEI, per germline. Trimming removed 7 bases from V and 8 bases from J; junction bases left unmatched: 7. The CDR3 DNA reads TGTGCCAGCAAAGAGACAGGGACAGAAGCTTTCTTT. It codes for CASKETGTEAFF.

J is TRBJ1-4 and V is TRBV6-5; maybe TRBD1 (5 bases). V was pared by 6 bases and J by 8 bases, with 13 bases between. This CDR3 contains 13 residues. Germline CDR1 is MNHEY and CDR2 is SVGAGI. CDR3 sequence reads: CASSRDRAEKLFF. The DNA for the CDR3 is TGTGCCAGCAGCCGTGACAGAGCAGAAAAACTGTTTTTT.

DNA of the CDR3: TGCGCCAGCAGCCAAGCGAGGCAGGGGGCGGGTGAAAAACTGTTTTTT. As protein: CASSQARQGAGEKLFF. The chain combines TRBV4-3 with TRBJ1-4, with TRBD1 matching 8 bases. Trimming at V came to 1 base and at J to 7 bases, leaving 8 bases not matched to a gene. Germline-derived CDR1 and CDR2 are LGHNA and YSLEER. This CDR3 spans 16 amino acids.

This rearrangement joins TRBV28 to TRBJ2-7; perhaps TRBD2 as D (6 bases). Deletions cut 2 bases from V and 3 bases from J, with 14 bases between. CDR1 and CDR2 (germline): MDHEN, SYDVKM. CDR3 length: 15 amino acids. The chain's CDR3 is CASSLGGAGFYEQYF. The CDR3 nucleotides are TGTGCCAGCAGTTTAGGCGGGGCGGGTTTCTACGAGCAGTACTTC.

The chain links TRBV19 to TRBJ2-5; weak D call: TRBD1 (5 bases). This CDR3 contains 16 residues. Germline CDR1 reads LNHDA; CDR2 reads SQIVND (reference sequence). Trimming stripped 1 base from V and 0 bases from J, with 12 bases between. The CDR3 is CASSIGGRAYQETQYF. The CDR3 DNA reads TGTGCCAGTAGTATAGGTGGCAGGGCTTACCAAGAGACCCAGTACTTC.

The CDR3 DNA follows: TGTGCCAGCACAGGGACTAGGGTAGAAGCTTTCTTT. This gives the protein CASTGTRVEAFF. This rearrangement joins TRBV2 to TRBJ1-1; D is perhaps TRBD1 (5 bases). Trimming shortened V by 7 bases and J by 8 bases, and 14 bases separated the two germline ends. The CDR3 is 12 amino acids. CDR1 is SNHLY, CDR2 FYNNEI, per germline.

The rearrangement joins TRBV7-2 to TRBJ2-2; possibly TRBD1 for D (6 bases). Germline V lookup: CDR1 SGHTA, CDR2 FQGNSA. The CDR3 loop spans 15 amino acids. The germline V and J ends were trimmed by 8 bases and 4 bases, with 17 bases remaining between them. The CDR3 DNA sequence: TGTGCCAGCTCCCCGGCAGGGGCGGGCACCGGGGAGCTGTTTTTT. This sequence encodes CASSPAGAGTGELFF.

This clone was seen only once. The V gene is TRBV7-6, the J gene TRBJ2-6; 7 bases line up with TRBD1. V was pared by 1 base and J by 0 bases, with 9 bases of the junction left unmatched. The germline V gene encodes CDR1 SGHVS and CDR2 FNYEAQ. This CDR3 contains 19 residues. CDR3 loop: CASSLEATGRSSGANVLTF. The CDR3 coding sequence is TGTGCCAGCAGCTTAGAGGCGACAGGGCGAAGCTCTGGGGCCAACGTCCTGACTTTC.